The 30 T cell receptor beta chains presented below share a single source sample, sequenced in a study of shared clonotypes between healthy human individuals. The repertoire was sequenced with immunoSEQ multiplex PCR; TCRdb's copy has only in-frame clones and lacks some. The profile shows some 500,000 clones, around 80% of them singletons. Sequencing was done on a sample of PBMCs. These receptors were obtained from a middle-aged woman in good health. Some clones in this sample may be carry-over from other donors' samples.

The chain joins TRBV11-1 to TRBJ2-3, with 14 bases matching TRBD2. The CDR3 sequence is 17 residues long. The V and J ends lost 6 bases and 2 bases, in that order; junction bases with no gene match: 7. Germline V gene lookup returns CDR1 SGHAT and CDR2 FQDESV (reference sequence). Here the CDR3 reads CASRSGTSGSNTDTQYF. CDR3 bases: TGTGCCAGCAGGTCCGGGACTAGCGGGAGTAACACAGATACGCAGTATTTT. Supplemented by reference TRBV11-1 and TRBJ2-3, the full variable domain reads EAEVAQSPRYKITEKSQAVAFWCDPISGHATLYWYRQILGQGPELLVQFQDESVVDDSQLPKDRFSAERLKGVDSTLKIQPAELGDSAMYLCASRSGTSGSNTDTQYFGPGTRLTVL.

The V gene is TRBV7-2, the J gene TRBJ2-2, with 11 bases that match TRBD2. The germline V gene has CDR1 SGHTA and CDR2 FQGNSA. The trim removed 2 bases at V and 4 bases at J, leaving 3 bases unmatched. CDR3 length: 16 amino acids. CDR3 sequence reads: CASSLTSGSRTGELFF. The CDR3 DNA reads TGTGCCAGCAGCTTAACTAGCGGGAGTCGCACCGGGGAGCTGTTTTTT.

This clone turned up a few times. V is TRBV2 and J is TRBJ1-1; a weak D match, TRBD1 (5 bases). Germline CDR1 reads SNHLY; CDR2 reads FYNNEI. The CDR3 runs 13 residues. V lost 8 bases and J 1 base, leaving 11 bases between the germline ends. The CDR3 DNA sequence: TGTGCCAGCGGGGAAGGGGAGAACACTGAAGCTTTCTTT. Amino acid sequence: CASGEGENTEAFF.

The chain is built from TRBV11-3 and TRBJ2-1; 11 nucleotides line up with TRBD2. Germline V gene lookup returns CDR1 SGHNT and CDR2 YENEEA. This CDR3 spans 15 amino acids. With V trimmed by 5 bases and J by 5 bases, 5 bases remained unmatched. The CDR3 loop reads CASSTGLAEHNEQFF. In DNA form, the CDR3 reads TGTGCCAGCAGCACGGGACTAGCGGAGCACAATGAGCAGTTCTTC.

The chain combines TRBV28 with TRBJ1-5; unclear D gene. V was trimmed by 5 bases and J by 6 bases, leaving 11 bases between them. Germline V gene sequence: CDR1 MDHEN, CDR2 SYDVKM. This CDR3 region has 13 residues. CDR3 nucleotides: TGTGCCAGCAGTACGCCCGGACGTCAGCCCCAGCATTTT. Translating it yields CASSTPGRQPQHF. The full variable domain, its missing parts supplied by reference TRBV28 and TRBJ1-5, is DVKVTQSSRYLVKRTGEKVFLECVQDMDHENMFWYRQDPGLGLRLIYFSYDVKMKEKGDIPEGYSVSREKKERFSLILESASTNQTSMYLCASSTPGRQPQHFGDGTRLSIL.

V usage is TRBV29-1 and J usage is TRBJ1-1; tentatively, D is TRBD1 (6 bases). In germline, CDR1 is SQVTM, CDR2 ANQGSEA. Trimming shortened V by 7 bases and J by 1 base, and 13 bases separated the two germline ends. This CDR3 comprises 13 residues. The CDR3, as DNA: TGCAGCGCTACAGGAGGGGGGAACACTGAAGCTTTCTTT. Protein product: CSATGGGNTEAFF. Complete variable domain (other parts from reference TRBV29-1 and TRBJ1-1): SAVISQKPSRDICQRGTSLTIQCQVDSQVTMMFWYRQQPGQSLTLIATANQGSEATYESGFVIDKFPISRPNLTFSTLTVSNMSPEDSSIYLCSATGGGNTEAFFGQGTRLTVV.

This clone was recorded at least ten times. The CDR3 DNA is TGTGCCAGCAGTTTCCTCCGGACAGGGGCGTACTATGGCTACACCTTC. As protein: CASSFLRTGAYYGYTF. This chain joins TRBV27 and TRBJ1-2; 9 positions agree with TRBD1. This CDR3 contains 16 residues. Unmatched junction bases numbered 8, after V lost 3 bases and J lost 3 bases. Germline assignment: CDR1 MNHEY and CDR2 SMNVEV (reference sequence).

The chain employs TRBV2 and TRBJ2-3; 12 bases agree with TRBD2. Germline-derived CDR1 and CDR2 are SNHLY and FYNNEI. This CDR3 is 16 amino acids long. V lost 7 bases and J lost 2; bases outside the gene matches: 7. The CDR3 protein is CASTPGLAGLTDTQYF. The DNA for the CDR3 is TGTGCCAGCACCCCGGGACTAGCGGGCCTCACAGATACGCAGTATTTT.

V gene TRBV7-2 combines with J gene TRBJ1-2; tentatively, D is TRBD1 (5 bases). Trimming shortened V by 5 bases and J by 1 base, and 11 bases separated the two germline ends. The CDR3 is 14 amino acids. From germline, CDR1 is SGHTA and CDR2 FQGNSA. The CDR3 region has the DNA TGTGCCAGCAGCCAAGAGAGGGGTAACTATGGCTACACCTTC. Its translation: CASSQERGNYGYTF.

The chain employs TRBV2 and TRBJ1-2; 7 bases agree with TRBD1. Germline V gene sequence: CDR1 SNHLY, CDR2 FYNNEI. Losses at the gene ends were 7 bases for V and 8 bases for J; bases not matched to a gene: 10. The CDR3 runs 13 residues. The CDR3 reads CASKRTGSGGYTF. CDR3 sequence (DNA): TGTGCCAGCAAGAGGACAGGCAGCGGCGGCTACACCTTC. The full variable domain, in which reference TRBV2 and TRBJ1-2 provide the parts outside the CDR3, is EPEVTQTPSHQVTQMGQEVILRCVPISNHLYFYWYRQILGQKVEFLVSFYNNEISEKSEIFDDQFSVERPDGSNFTLKIRSTKLEDSAMYFCASKRTGSGGYTFGSGTRLTVV.

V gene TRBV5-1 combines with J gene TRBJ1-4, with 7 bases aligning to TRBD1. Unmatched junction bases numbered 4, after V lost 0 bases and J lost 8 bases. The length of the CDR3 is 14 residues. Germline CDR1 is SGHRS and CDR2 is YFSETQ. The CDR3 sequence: CASSLEQGQEKLFF. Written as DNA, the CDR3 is TGCGCCAGCAGCTTGGAACAGGGACAGGAAAAACTGTTTTTT.

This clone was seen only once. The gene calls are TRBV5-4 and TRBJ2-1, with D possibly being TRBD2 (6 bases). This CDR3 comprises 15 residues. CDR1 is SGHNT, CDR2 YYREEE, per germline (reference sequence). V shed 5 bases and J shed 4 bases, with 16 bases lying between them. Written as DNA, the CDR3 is TGTGCCAGCAGGGAGGGGACTCGTAAGTACAATGAGCAGTTCTTC. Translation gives CASREGTRKYNEQFF.

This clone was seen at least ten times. This chain's CDR3 is CASTPWGNTEAFF. In DNA, the CDR3 is TGTGCCAGCACCCCTTGGGGGAACACTGAAGCTTTCTTT. This chain connects TRBV2 to TRBJ1-1, with D unresolved. This CDR3 is built from 13 residues. In germline, CDR1 is SNHLY, CDR2 FYNNEI. V was clipped by 7 bases and J by 1 base, with 10 bases between them.

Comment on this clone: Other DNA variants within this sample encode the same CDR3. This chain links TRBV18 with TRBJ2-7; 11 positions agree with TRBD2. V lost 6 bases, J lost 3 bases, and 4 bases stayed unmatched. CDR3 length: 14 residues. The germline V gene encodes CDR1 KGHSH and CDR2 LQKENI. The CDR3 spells CASSSGTSGYEQYF. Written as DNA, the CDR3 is TGTGCCAGCTCCTCCGGGACTAGCGGCTACGAGCAGTACTTC.

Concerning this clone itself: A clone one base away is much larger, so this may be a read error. The CDR3 DNA sequence: TGCGCCAGCAGCTGGTATGGACAGCAAAACAATGAGCAGTTCTTC. Residues: CASSWYGQQNNEQFF. J is TRBJ2-1 and V is TRBV5-1, with a possible D match to TRBD1 (6 bases). The CDR3 has 15 amino acids. In germline, CDR1 is SGHRS, CDR2 YFSETQ. Trimming left V 3 bases short and J 5 bases short, with 15 bases between.

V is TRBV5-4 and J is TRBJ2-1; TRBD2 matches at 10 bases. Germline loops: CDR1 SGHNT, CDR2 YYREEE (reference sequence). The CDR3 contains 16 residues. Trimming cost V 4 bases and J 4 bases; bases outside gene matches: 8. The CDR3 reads CASSPRLAGRYNEQFF. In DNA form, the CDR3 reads TGTGCCAGCAGCCCCAGACTAGCGGGCCGATACAATGAGCAGTTCTTC.

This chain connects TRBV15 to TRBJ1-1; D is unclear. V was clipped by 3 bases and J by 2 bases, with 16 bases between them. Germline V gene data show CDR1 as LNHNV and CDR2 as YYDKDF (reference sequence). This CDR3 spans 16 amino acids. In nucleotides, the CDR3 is TGTGCCACCAGCAGGTCGGGCAGGCCGGGTAACACTGAAGCTTTCTTT. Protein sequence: CATSRSGRPGNTEAFF.

The CDR3: CASSLARGSNTGELFF. The CDR3, as DNA: TGTGCCAGCAGCTTAGCGCGGGGGAGTAACACCGGGGAGCTGTTTTTT. V usage is TRBV7-6 and J usage is TRBJ2-2; 7 bases agree with TRBD2. The CDR3 has 16 amino acids. The trim removed 0 bases at V and 2 bases at J, leaving 3 bases unmatched. Germline V gene data show CDR1 as SGHVS and CDR2 as FNYEAQ. The full variable domain, with the rest looked up from reference TRBV7-6 and TRBJ2-2, is GAGVSQSPRYKVTKRGQDVALRCDPISGHVSLYWYRQALGQGPEFLTYFNYEAQQDKSGLPNDRFSAERPEGSISTLTIQRTEQRDSAMYRCASSLARGSNTGELFFGEGSRLTVL.

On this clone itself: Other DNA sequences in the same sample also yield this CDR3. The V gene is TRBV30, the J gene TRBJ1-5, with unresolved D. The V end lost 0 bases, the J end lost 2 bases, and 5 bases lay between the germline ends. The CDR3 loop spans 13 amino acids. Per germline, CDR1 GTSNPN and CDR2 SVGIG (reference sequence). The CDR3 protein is CAWSVRGNQPQHF. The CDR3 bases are TGTGCCTGGAGTGTACGCGGCAATCAGCCCCAGCATTTT.

CDR3 region: CASSQTSGTVAGELFF. The CDR3 coding sequence is TGCGCCAGCAGCCAGACTAGCGGGACTGTTGCCGGGGAGCTGTTTTTT. V and J are TRBV5-1 and TRBJ2-2; 11 bases fit TRBD2. This CDR3 is 16 amino acids long. Germline CDR1 is SGHRS and CDR2 is YFSETQ. Losses at the gene ends were 4 bases for V and 6 bases for J; bases not matched to a gene: 8.

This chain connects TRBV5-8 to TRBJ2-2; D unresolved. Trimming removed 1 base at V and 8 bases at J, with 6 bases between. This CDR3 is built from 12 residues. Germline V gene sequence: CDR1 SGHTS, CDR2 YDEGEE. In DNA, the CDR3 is TGTGCCAGCAGCTTGAAAATAGGGGAGCTGTTTTTT. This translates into CASSLKIGELFF.

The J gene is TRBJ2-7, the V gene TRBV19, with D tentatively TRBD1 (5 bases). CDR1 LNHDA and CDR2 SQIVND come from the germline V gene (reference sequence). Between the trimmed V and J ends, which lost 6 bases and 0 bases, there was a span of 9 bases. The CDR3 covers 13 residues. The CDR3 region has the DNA TGTGCCAGTAGCCCGGACATCTCCTACGAGCAGTACTTC. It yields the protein CASSPDISYEQYF.

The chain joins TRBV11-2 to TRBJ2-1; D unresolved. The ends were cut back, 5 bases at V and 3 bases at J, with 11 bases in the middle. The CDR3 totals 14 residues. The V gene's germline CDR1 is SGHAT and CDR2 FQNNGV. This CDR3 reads CASSLAISYNEQFF. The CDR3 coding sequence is TGTGCCAGCAGCCTCGCGATCAGCTACAATGAGCAGTTCTTC.

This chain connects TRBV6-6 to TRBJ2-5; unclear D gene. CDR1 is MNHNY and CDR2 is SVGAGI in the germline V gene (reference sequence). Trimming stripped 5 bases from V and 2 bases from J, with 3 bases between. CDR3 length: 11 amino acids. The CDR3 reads CASSKQETQYF. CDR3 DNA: TGTGCCAGCAGTAAGCAAGAGACCCAGTACTTC.

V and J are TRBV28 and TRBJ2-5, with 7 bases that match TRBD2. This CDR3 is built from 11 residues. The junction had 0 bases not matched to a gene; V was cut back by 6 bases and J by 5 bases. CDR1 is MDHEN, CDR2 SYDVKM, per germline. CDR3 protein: CASRGGETQYF. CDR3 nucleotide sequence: TGTGCCAGCAGGGGGGGGGAGACCCAGTACTTC. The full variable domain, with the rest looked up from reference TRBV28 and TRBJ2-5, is DVKVTQSSRYLVKRTGEKVFLECVQDMDHENMFWYRQDPGLGLRLIYFSYDVKMKEKGDIPEGYSVSREKKERFSLILESASTNQTSMYLCASRGGETQYFGPGTRLLVL.

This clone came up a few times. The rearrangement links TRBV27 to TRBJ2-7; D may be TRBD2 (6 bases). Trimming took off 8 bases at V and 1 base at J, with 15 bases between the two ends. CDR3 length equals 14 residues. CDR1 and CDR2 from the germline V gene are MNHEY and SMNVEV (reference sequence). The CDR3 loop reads CASGAGLGSYEQYF. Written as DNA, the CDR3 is TGTGCCAGCGGGGCGGGGTTGGGTTCCTACGAGCAGTACTTC.

This chain's CDR3 is CASSTGDSYEQYF. In DNA form, the CDR3 reads TGTGCCAGCAGTACAGGGGACAGCTACGAGCAGTACTTC. The rearrangement uses TRBV27 and TRBJ2-7, with 7 bases fitting TRBD1. This CDR3 is built from 13 residues. The V and J ends lost 5 bases and 3 bases, in that order; junction bases with no gene match: 4. Per the germline V gene, CDR1 is MNHEY and CDR2 is SMNVEV (reference sequence).

The CDR3, as DNA: TGTGCCTGGAGTGGGGCGGGGCAGGGGCCATACGAGCAGTACTTC. As protein: CAWSGAGQGPYEQYF. The genes are TRBV30 and TRBJ2-7; D tentatively reads TRBD1 or TRBD2 (6 bases each). Germline CDR1 GTSNPN, CDR2 SVGIG (reference sequence). Trimming removed 1 base from V and 4 bases from J, with 17 bases in between. This CDR3 contains 15 residues.

The CDR3 here is CASSDPPQYNEQFF. In DNA, the CDR3 is TGTGCCAGCAGTGACCCCCCCCAGTACAATGAGCAGTTCTTC. The chain links TRBV6-4 to TRBJ2-1; D remains ambiguous. The V gene lost 2 bases and the J gene lost 4 bases, with 9 bases spanning the gap. The CDR3 runs 14 residues. Germline CDR1 is MRHNA and CDR2 is SNTAGT.

The chain's CDR3 is CASSGTSGSISDTQYF. The DNA for the CDR3 is TGTGCCAGCTCAGGGACTAGCGGGAGTATCTCAGATACGCAGTATTTT. J is TRBJ2-3 and V is TRBV18; 14 nucleotides agree with TRBD2. Looked up from germline, CDR1 is KGHSH and CDR2 is LQKENI. The length of the CDR3 is 16 residues. J lost 4 bases, V lost 5 bases, and 5 bases had no gene match.